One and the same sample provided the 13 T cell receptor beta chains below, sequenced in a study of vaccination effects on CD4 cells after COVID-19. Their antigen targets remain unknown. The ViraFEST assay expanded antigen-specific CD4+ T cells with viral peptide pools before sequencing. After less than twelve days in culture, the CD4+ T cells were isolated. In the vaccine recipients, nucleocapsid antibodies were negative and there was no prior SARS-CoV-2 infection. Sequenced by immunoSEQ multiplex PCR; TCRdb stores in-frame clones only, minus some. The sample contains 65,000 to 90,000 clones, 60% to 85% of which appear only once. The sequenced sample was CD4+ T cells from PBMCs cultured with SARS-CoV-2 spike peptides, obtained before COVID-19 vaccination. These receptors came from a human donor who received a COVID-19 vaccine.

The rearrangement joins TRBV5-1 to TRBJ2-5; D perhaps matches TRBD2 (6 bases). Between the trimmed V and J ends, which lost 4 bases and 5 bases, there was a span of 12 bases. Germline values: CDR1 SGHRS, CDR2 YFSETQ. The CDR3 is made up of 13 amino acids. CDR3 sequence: CASSEAGGETQYF. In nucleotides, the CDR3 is TGCGCCAGCAGCGAGGCAGGAGGGGAGACCCAGTACTTC.

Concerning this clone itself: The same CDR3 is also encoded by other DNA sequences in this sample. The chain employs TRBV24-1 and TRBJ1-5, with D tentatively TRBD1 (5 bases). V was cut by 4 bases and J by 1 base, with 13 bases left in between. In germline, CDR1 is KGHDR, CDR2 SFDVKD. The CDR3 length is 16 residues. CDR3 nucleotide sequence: TGTGCCACCAGTGACCCCGGGACGGCCAGCAATCAGCCCCAGCATTTT. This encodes CATSDPGTASNQPQHF.

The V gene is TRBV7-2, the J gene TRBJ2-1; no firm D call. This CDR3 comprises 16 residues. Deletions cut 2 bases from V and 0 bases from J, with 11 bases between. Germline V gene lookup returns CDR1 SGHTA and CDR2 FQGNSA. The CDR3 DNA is TGTGCCAGCAGCTTACACGCTATGACCTCCTACAATGAGCAGTTCTTC. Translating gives CASSLHAMTSYNEQFF. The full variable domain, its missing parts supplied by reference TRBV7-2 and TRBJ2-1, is GAGVSQSPSNKVTEKGKDVELRCDPISGHTALYWYRQSLGQGLEFLIYFQGNSAPDKSGLPSDRFSAERTGGSVSTLTIQRTQQEDSAVYLCASSLHAMTSYNEQFFGPGTRLTVL.

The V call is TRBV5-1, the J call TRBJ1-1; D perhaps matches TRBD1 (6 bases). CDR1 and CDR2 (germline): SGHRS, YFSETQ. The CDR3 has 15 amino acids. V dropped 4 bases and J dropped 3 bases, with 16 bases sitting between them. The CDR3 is CASSTTGNRDTEAFF. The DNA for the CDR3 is TGCGCCAGCAGCACAACAGGGAATCGGGACACTGAAGCTTTCTTT.

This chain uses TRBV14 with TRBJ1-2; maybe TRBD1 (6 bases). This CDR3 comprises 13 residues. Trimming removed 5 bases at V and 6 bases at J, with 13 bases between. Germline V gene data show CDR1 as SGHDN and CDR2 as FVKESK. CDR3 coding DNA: TGTGCCAGCAGCAGTATGGGGGGCGATGGCTACACCTTC. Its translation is CASSSMGGDGYTF.

CDR3 in DNA: TGTGCCTGGAGTGGTAACAGCCTTTCCGGAAACACCATATATTTT. This encodes CAWSGNSLSGNTIYF. V and J are TRBV30 and TRBJ1-3; D not certain. CDR1 is GTSNPN, CDR2 SVGIG, per germline (reference sequence). The CDR3 runs to 15 residues. Trimming took 1 base from V and 4 from J, leaving 14 bases between them.

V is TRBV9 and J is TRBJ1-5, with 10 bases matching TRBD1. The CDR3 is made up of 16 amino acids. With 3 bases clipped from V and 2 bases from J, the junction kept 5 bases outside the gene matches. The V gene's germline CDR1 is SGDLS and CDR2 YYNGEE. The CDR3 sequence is CASSGDRGRGNQPQHF. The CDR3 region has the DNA TGTGCCAGCAGCGGTGACAGGGGGCGAGGCAATCAGCCCCAGCATTTT.

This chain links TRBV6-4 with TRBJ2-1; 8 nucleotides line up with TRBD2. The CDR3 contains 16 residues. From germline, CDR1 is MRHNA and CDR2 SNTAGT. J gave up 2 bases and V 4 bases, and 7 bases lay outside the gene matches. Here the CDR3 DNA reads TGTGCCAGCAGTGTGGCGGGAGGAAATCCCTACAATGAGCAGTTCTTC. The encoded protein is CASSVAGGNPYNEQFF.

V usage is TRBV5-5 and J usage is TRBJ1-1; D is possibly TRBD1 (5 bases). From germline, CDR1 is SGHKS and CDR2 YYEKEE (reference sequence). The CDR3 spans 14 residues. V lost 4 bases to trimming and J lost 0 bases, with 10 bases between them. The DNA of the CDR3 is TGTGCCAGCAGCCCCAGGGCGGTGAACACTGAAGCTTTCTTT. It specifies CASSPRAVNTEAFF.

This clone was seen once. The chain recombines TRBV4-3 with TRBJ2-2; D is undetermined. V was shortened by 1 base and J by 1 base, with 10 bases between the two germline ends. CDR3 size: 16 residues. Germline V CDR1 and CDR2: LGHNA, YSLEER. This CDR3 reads CASSQVMTLNTGELFF. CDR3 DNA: TGCGCCAGCAGCCAAGTTATGACACTGAACACCGGGGAGCTGTTTTTT.

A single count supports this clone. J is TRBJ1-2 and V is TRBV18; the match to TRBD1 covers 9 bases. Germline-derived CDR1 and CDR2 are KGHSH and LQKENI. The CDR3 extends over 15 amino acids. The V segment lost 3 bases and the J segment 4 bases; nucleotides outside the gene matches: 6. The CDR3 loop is CASSPDRGGSYGYTF. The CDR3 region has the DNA TGTGCCAGCTCACCTGACAGGGGGGGAAGCTATGGCTACACCTTC.

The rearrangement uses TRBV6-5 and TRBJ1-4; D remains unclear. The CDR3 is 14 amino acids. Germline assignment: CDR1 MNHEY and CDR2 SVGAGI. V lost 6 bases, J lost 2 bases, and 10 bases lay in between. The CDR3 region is CASRAPGTNEKLFF. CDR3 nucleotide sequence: TGTGCCAGCAGAGCCCCCGGGACTAATGAAAAACTGTTTTTT.

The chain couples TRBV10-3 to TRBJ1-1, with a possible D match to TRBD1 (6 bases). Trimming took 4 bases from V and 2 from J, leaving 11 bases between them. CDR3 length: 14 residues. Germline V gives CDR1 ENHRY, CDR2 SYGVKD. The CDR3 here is CAISVVGANTEAFF. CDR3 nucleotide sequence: TGTGCCATCAGTGTGGTGGGGGCAAACACTGAAGCTTTCTTT.